A selection of T cell receptor beta chains follows, all from one sample in a study of T cell repertoires in cytomegalovirus infection. From the reads, TCRdb called clonotypes with MiXCR, one entry per CDR3 protein. There are roughly 340,000 distinct CDR3 sequences in the sample; just under 30% occur only once, and around 18% lies in the top ten. Their specific antigens are unknown. This material consisted of cultured PBMCs, taken from culture after CMV antigen stimulation. The receptors shown here come from a human donor in good health (CMV status not recorded). Some clones in this sample may be carry-over from other donors' samples. Each CDR3 is given with its conserved first and last residue. The D gene is left open where the match is weak. Some rows mark clone size as missing; the rest say once, few, many or name a class of expanded clone.

j_call clone_size d_call v_call cdr3_aa cdr3_nt
TRBJ1-3 few - TRBV7-6 CASSLDTGNTIYF TGTGCCAGCAGCTTAGACACGGGGAACACCATATATTTT
TRBJ1-1 - - TRBV29-1 CSVGRLNTEAFF TGCAGCGTCGGACGTCTGAACACTGAAGCTTTCTTT
TRBJ1-2 - - TRBV12-3/TRBV12-4 CASNKGVYGYTF TGTGCCAGCAACAAAGGGGTCTATGGCTACACCTTC
TRBJ2-1 - - TRBV25-1 CASSEYNSREQFF TGTGCCAGCAGTGAATATAATAGCCGTGAGCAGTTCTTC
TRBJ2-5 few - TRBV5-1 CASSPRRGKETQYF TGCGCCAGCAGCCCCCGCCGAGGGAAAGAGACCCAGTACTTC
TRBJ1-6 few TRBD1 TRBV6-5 CASSYSVTGNNSPLHF TGTGCCAGCAGTTACTCCGTGACAGGGAATAATTCACCCCTCCACTTT
TRBJ2-5 few TRBD2 TRBV6-1 CASSHSGGAGETQYF TGTGCCAGCAGTCATAGCGGGGGGGCGGGGGAGACCCAGTACTTC
TRBJ1-4 - TRBD1 TRBV12-3/TRBV12-4 CASSWRTGGSLGLFF TGTGCCAGCAGTTGGAGGACAGGGGGATCTTTGGGACTGTTTTTT
TRBJ2-3 - - TRBV7-9 CASSSEGWTDTQYF TGTGCCAGCAGCTCCGAGGGGTGGACAGATACGCAGTATTTT
TRBJ1-3 - - TRBV12-3/TRBV12-4 CASRRRGAGNTIYF TGTGCCAGCAGGAGGAGAGGGGCTGGAAACACCATATATTTT
TRBJ1-5 - - TRBV5-5 CASSLEGAGLGPQHF TGTGCCAGCAGCTTGGAGGGTGCAGGTCTAGGGCCCCAGCATTTT
TRBJ2-1 few - TRBV29-1 CSSWDTDNEQFF TGCAGCTCCTGGGACACAGACAATGAGCAGTTCTTC
TRBJ2-5 many - TRBV3-1 CASSQAGEKTQYF TGTGCCAGCAGCCAAGCGGGAGAAAAGACCCAGTACTTC
TRBJ1-5 - TRBD1 TRBV12-3/TRBV12-4 CASSTDRVNQPQHF TGTGCCAGCAGCACGGACAGGGTAAATCAGCCCCAGCATTTT
TRBJ1-2 few - TRBV15 CATSTNSGTVIYGYTF TGTGCCACCAGCACCAACTCCGGGACGGTCATTTATGGCTACACCTTC
TRBJ2-6 few - TRBV7-7 CASSLERPGATGANVLTF TGTGCTAGCAGCTTAGAGCGTCCGGGGGCAACTGGGGCCAACGTCCTGACTTTC
TRBJ1-2 many - TRBV7-2 CASSQDALNYGYTF TGTGCCAGCAGCCAAGATGCACTTAACTATGGCTACACCTTC
TRBJ1-5 many - TRBV12-3/TRBV12-4 CASSLGYNQPQHF TGTGCCAGCAGTTTAGGGTACAATCAGCCCCAGCATTTT
TRBJ1-3 - - TRBV20-1 CSARGRVLGGSGNTIYF TGCAGTGCTAGAGGGCGCGTGTTGGGGGGCTCTGGAAACACCATATATTTT
TRBJ1-1 few - TRBV7-3 CASSLTPGVATEAFF TGTGCCAGCAGCTTAACACCAGGGGTGGCCACTGAAGCTTTCTTT
TRBJ2-3 few TRBD2 TRBV12-3/TRBV12-4 CASSLSGGVSDTQYF TGTGCCAGCAGTTTGAGCGGGGGGGTCTCAGATACGCAGTATTTT
TRBJ2-1 - - TRBV27 CASSASRGEYKENEQFF TGTGCCAGCAGTGCCTCCCGGGGAGAGTACAAAGAGAATGAGCAGTTCTTC
TRBJ2-5 - - TRBV2 CASGRDRRETQYF TGTGCCAGCGGGCGGGACCGCAGGGAGACCCAGTACTTC
TRBJ2-1 few TRBD2 TRBV4-2 CASSPPPGTRVPQQFF TGTGCCAGCAGCCCTCCCCCCGGGACTAGGGTCCCCCAGCAGTTCTTC
TRBJ2-3 many TRBD2 TRBV7-2 CASSPPLAGGPGDTQYF TGTGCCAGCAGCCCGCCACTAGCGGGAGGGCCTGGGGATACGCAGTATTTT
TRBJ2-3 few - TRBV11-2 CASSTPVLTPGPDTQYF TGTGCCAGCAGCACCCCCGTCCTTACCCCCGGCCCAGATACGCAGTATTTT
TRBJ2-3 - TRBD2 TRBV7-3 CASSPWGGSGLDTQYF TGTGCCAGCAGCCCCTGGGGAGGGAGCGGCTTGGATACGCAGTATTTT
TRBJ1-1 - - TRBV3-1 CASSQQDRNTEAFF TGTGCCAGCAGCCAGCAGGACAGGAACACTGAAGCTTTCTTT
TRBJ2-3 - TRBD2 TRBV6-2/TRBV6-3 CASSLGTSGGAKADTQYF TGTGCCAGCAGTCTCGGGACTAGCGGGGGGGCGAAGGCAGATACGCAGTATTTT
TRBJ2-6 - - TRBV4-1 CASSQGALSGANVLTF TGCGCCAGCAGCCAAGGTGCTCTCTCTGGGGCCAACGTCCTGACTTTC
TRBJ2-3 few TRBD2 TRBV5-4 CASSSSGGGDTQYF TGTGCCAGCAGCTCTAGCGGGGGGGGAGATACGCAGTATTTT
TRBJ2-3 few TRBD2 TRBV28 CASSPPLAGESDTQYF TGTGCCAGCAGTCCGCCTCTAGCGGGGGAATCAGATACGCAGTATTTT
TRBJ2-5 few - TRBV27 CASSRGPRWTQYF TGTGCCAGCAGCCGCGGACCACGTTGGACCCAGTACTTC
TRBJ1-4 - - TRBV12-3/TRBV12-4 CASSSPGATNEKLFF TGTGCCAGCAGTTCCCCGGGGGCAACTAATGAAAAACTGTTTTTT
TRBJ1-5 many - TRBV7-8 CASSSSSISNQPQHF TGTGCCAGCAGCTCGAGTTCTATCAGCAATCAGCCCCAGCATTTT
TRBJ1-6 - - TRBV28 CASSYRTDSSPLHF TGTGCCAGCAGTTATCGCACAGATAGTTCACCCCTCCACTTT
TRBJ1-4 few TRBD1 TRBV11-2 CASRLNRGNEKLFF TGTGCCAGCAGGCTCAACAGGGGTAATGAAAAACTGTTTTTT
TRBJ1-1 - - TRBV27 CASSLGEGRTEAFF TGTGCCAGCAGTTTAGGAGAGGGTCGCACTGAAGCTTTCTTT
TRBJ2-1 - TRBD1 TRBV6-8 CASGTGIYNEQFF TGTGCCAGTGGGACAGGGATCTACAATGAGCAGTTCTTC
TRBJ2-7 few - TRBV20-1 CSASDLPKGLYEQYF TGCAGTGCTTCGGACCTCCCCAAGGGATTGTACGAGCAGTACTTC
TRBJ1-2 - - TRBV12-3/TRBV12-4 CASSFTRQSYGYTF TGTGCCAGCAGTTTCACCCGACAGAGCTATGGCTACACCTTC
TRBJ2-1 - TRBD1 TRBV4-1 CASSQGQGRYNEQFF TGCGCCAGCAGCCAAGGACAGGGACGGTACAATGAGCAGTTCTTC
TRBJ2-1 many TRBD2 TRBV5-4 CASSWGLAGAVEQFF TGTGCCAGCAGTTGGGGACTAGCGGGAGCGGTTGAGCAGTTCTTC
TRBJ1-1 many - TRBV7-2 CASSLGGVEAFF TGTGCCAGCAGCTTAGGAGGGGTTGAAGCTTTCTTT
TRBJ2-2 few TRBD1 TRBV7-2 CASSLVGQGGELFF TGTGCCAGCAGCTTAGTGGGACAGGGAGGGGAGCTGTTTTTT
TRBJ2-3 few - TRBV4-2 CASSQEGGSTDTQYF TGTGCCAGCAGCCAAGAAGGAGGTAGCACAGATACGCAGTATTTT
TRBJ2-6 few - TRBV7-9 CASSLARWAAGANVLTF TGTGCCAGCAGCTTAGCGCGGTGGGCAGCTGGGGCCAACGTCCTGACTTTC
TRBJ1-2 - TRBD1 TRBV18 CASSPDPTGTQDTF TGTGCCAGCTCACCAGACCCGACAGGGACCCAGGACACCTTC
TRBJ2-2 - - TRBV15 CATSRDRNTGELFF TGTGCCACCAGCAGAGATAGAAACACCGGGGAGCTGTTTTTT
TRBJ1-2 many TRBD1 TRBV27 CASSPDREAYGYTF TGTGCCAGCAGCCCGGACAGGGAGGCATATGGCTACACCTTC
TRBJ2-3 many - TRBV11-2 CASSLEGGSTDTQYF TGTGCCAGCAGCTTAGAGGGCGGAAGCACAGATACGCAGTATTTT
TRBJ2-3 - - TRBV7-9 CASSLTRTSASEDTQYF TGTGCCAGCAGCTTGACCCGGACGTCAGCCAGCGAAGATACGCAGTATTTT